Below are 18 T cell receptor beta chains sequenced from a single sample in a study of blood T cell repertoires in COVID-19 (dated by TCRdb to 2019 to 2021). Receptors were amplified or captured by the immunoSEQ multiplex PCR assay. What TCRdb holds here is the immuneACCESS table cut down to in-frame rearrangements. Part of the clones is not present; checked against another copy, under half of the missing clones reflect an unresolved V gene, and the others are unexplained. The sample table shows some 250,000 clones, and approximately 86% are seen once. Of the sample, roughly 0.8% falls within the top ten clones. The sequenced material came from peripheral blood. These receptors were obtained from a woman aged 25 to 39 with acute or convalescent COVID-19.

This clone appeared once. The chain uses TRBV9 and TRBJ2-2; D is uncertain. V was pared by 0 bases and J by 0 bases, with 6 bases between. CDR3 length: 15 residues. Germline loops: CDR1 SGDLS, CDR2 YYNGEE. The CDR3 DNA reads TGTGCCAGCAGCGTAGCCGGTCCGAACACCGGGGAGCTGTTTTTT. Its translation: CASSVAGPNTGELFF.

This sequence joins TRBV9 and TRBJ2-3; D is ambiguous. V was clipped by 2 bases and J by 2 bases, with 3 bases between them. Germline assignment: CDR1 SGDLS and CDR2 YYNGEE. This CDR3 contains 12 residues. The CDR3 spells CASSVNTDTQYF. The CDR3 bases are TGTGCCAGCAGCGTCAACACAGATACGCAGTATTTT.

The chain joins TRBV16 to TRBJ1-5; no reliable D call. V was cut by 0 bases and J by 1 base, with 10 bases left in between. The CDR3 is 16 residues long. Germline V CDR1 and CDR2: KGHSY, FQNENV. The CDR3, as DNA: TGTGCCAGCAGCCAATCGGCCGGAGGCAGCAATCAGCCCCAGCATTTT. Encoded protein: CASSQSAGGSNQPQHF.

This sequence joins TRBV7-8 and TRBJ2-1, with no clear D. Germline V gene lookup returns CDR1 SGHVS and CDR2 FQNEAQ. Deletions cut 5 bases from V and 7 bases from J, with 18 bases between. This CDR3 comprises 15 residues. The CDR3 loop reads CASSQTARGVNEQFF. The DNA of the CDR3 is TGTGCCAGCAGCCAAACGGCTAGAGGAGTTAATGAGCAGTTCTTC.

The rearrangement uses TRBV5-6 and TRBJ1-2; TRBD1 agrees at 7 bases. The V segment lost 6 bases and the J segment 0 bases; nucleotides outside the gene matches: 5. The length of the CDR3 is 14 residues. The V gene's germline CDR1 is SGHDT and CDR2 YYEEEE. This CDR3 is CASTYRGANYGYTF. The CDR3 DNA reads TGTGCCAGCACCTACAGGGGAGCTAACTATGGCTACACCTTC.

The chain carries TRBV7-3 and TRBJ2-5; 7 bases align to TRBD1. Germline CDR1 reads SGHTA; CDR2 reads FQGTGA. CDR3 length: 14 amino acids. V shed 2 bases and J 5 bases; nucleotides not matched to a gene: 5. The chain's CDR3 is CASSLVTGWETQYF. The DNA of the CDR3 is TGTGCCAGCAGCTTAGTGACAGGGTGGGAGACCCAGTACTTC.

The chain has TRBV23-1 and TRBJ2-7, with TRBD1 matching 7 bases. TRBV23-1 falls under the ORF class, with uncertain function. The length of the CDR3 is 16 residues. V shed 3 bases and J 3 bases; nucleotides not matched to a gene: 11. The CDR3, as DNA: TGCGCCAGCAGTCAGGGCACCCCGGGACAGAACTACGAGCAGTACTTC. Translation: CASSQGTPGQNYEQYF.

The genes are TRBV10-1 and TRBJ2-1; 10 nucleotides match TRBD1. The CDR3 runs 16 residues. From germline, CDR1 is WNHNN and CDR2 SYGVQD (reference sequence). V shed 5 bases and J 3 bases; nucleotides not matched to a gene: 7. CDR3 in amino acids: CASSNPGTGVYNEQFF. CDR3 in DNA: TGCGCCAGCAGTAACCCCGGGACAGGGGTCTACAATGAGCAGTTCTTC.

This clone appeared once. The rearrangement joins TRBV29-1 to TRBJ2-3; D unclear. Germline V gene sequence: CDR1 SQVTM, CDR2 ANQGSEA. Trimming shortened V by 5 bases and J by 4 bases, and 4 bases separated the two germline ends. This CDR3 comprises 10 residues. The CDR3 spells CSVLADTQYF. The CDR3 DNA sequence: TGCAGCGTTCTTGCAGATACGCAGTATTTT.

The V and J genes are TRBV9 and TRBJ1-2, with unresolved D. Germline V lookup: CDR1 SGDLS, CDR2 YYNGEE. V lost 1 base and J lost 5, with 9 bases in between. This CDR3 comprises 13 residues. As DNA, the CDR3 is TGTGCCAGCAGCGTAAGAGGGCTGTATGGCTACACCTTC. As protein: CASSVRGLYGYTF.

The J gene is TRBJ1-4, the V gene TRBV5-4, with a tentative D call TRBD1 (6 bases). V dropped 4 bases and J dropped 8 bases, with 15 bases sitting between them. The CDR3 runs to 14 residues. CDR1 and CDR2 (germline): SGHNT, YYREEE (reference sequence). This chain's CDR3 is CASSIQGREEKLFF. Here the CDR3 DNA reads TGTGCCAGCAGCATACAGGGTCGTGAGGAAAAACTGTTTTTT.

The chain carries TRBV30 and TRBJ1-6; maybe TRBD1 (6 bases). Trimming removed 4 bases from V and 0 bases from J, with 10 bases in between. CDR1 is GTSNPN, CDR2 SVGIG, per germline (reference sequence). This CDR3 spans 15 amino acids. The DNA for the CDR3 is TGTGCCTGGAACCAGGGGAGCTCCTATAATTCACCCCTCCACTTT. Residues: CAWNQGSSYNSPLHF.

V is TRBV6-9 and J is TRBJ1-6; 9 bases align to TRBD1. The CDR3 sequence is 17 residues long. Germline lookup yields CDR1 MNHGY and CDR2 SVAAGI. V shed 2 bases, J shed 4 bases, and the junction held 6 bases outside the gene matches. The chain's CDR3 is CASSYLMGTGYNSPLHF. The CDR3 DNA is TGTGCCAGCAGTTATCTAATGGGGACAGGGTATAATTCACCCCTCCACTTT.

The genes are TRBV5-6 and TRBJ2-7; 8 bases agree with TRBD1. The CDR3 covers 15 residues. The V gene end was trimmed by 3 bases and the J gene end by 6 bases; junction bases not matched to a gene: 11. CDR1 SGHDT and CDR2 YYEEEE come from the germline V gene. CDR3 DNA sequence: TGTGCCAGCAGCTACGACAGGGGCCCCAAGCGCGAGCAGTACTTC. It translates to CASSYDRGPKREQYF.

This clone has only a few counts. The chain recombines TRBV7-9 with TRBJ1-1, with a weak D call TRBD1 (5 bases). CDR1 and CDR2 (germline): SEHNR, FQNEAQ (reference sequence). The CDR3 is 13 amino acids. Trimming took off 5 bases at V and 6 bases at J, with 13 bases between the two ends. CDR3 region: CASSPLPGAEAFF. The CDR3 nucleotides read TGTGCCAGCAGCCCCTTACCGGGGGCTGAAGCTTTCTTT.

The gene calls are TRBV10-3 and TRBJ1-1; D is ambiguous. This CDR3 region has 16 residues. CDR1 is ENHRY and CDR2 is SYGVKD in the germline V gene. V lost 3 bases, J lost 0 bases, and 14 bases lay in between. CDR3 bases: TGTGCCATCAGTGATTATTCGGCAGGTCTGAACACTGAAGCTTTCTTT. Translated: CAISDYSAGLNTEAFF.

The gene calls are TRBV1 and TRBJ2-3; the D call of TRBD2 is as the table states it, not checked on the DNA. TRBV1 is a known pseudogene. The CDR3 is 17 amino acids. In nucleotides, the CDR3 is TGCACCAGGGGGATAAATATAGCGGGAGGGCCGACAGATACGCAGTATTTT. This encodes CTRGINIAGGPTDTQYF.

V is TRBV6-2 or TRBV6-3 and J is TRBJ2-1, with unresolved D. The CDR3 spans 12 residues. V gave up 5 bases and J gave up 9 bases, with 11 bases separating them. Germline CDR1 MNHEY, CDR2 SVGEGT. For the CDR3, the DNA is TGTGCCAGCAGTGTACCCAACACTGAGCAGTTCTTC. It specifies CASSVPNTEQFF.